Below are 20 T cell receptor beta chains sequenced from a single sample in a study of shared clonotypes between healthy human individuals. Method: immunoSEQ multiplex PCR; TCRdb's copy keeps in-frame clones and lacks some. Among around 620,000 clones listed, 85% to 95% were seen once. CD45RO-negative, CCR7-selected cells formed the naive CD8 fraction, which excluded terminally differentiated effector memory CD45RA+ cells. Sequences were obtained from naive CD8+ T cells sorted from blood. All receptors derive from a young woman in good health.

The chain has TRBV4-1 and TRBJ2-5, with D possibly being TRBD2 (5 bases). The closer fit of TRBJ2-7 to the DNA end suggests the J call may be wrong. The CDR3 runs to 16 residues. Germline values: CDR1 MGHRA, CDR2 YSYEKL. Here the CDR3 DNA reads TGCGCCAGCAGCCAAGATCAGATAACTAGTTCCTACGAGCAGTACTTC. Its protein is CASSQDQITSSYEQYF.

This chain joins TRBV4-1 and TRBJ1-5, with D maybe TRBD1 (5 bases). The CDR3 covers 15 residues. Trimming pared 1 base from V and 7 bases from J, leaving 14 bases between. Looked up from germline, CDR1 is MGHRA and CDR2 is YSYEKL. CDR3 loop: CASSQVGPGKQPQHF. As DNA, the CDR3 is TGCGCCAGCAGCCAAGTCGGGCCAGGGAAACAGCCCCAGCATTTT.

The genes are TRBV28 and TRBJ2-5, with 10 bases identical to TRBD2. CDR3 length equals 11 residues. Germline V lookup: CDR1 MDHEN, CDR2 SYDVKM. With V trimmed by 6 bases and J by 11 bases, 3 bases remained unmatched. As DNA, the CDR3 is TGTGCCAGCAGCCTAGCGGGAGCGCAGTACTTC. It translates to CASSLAGAQYF.

This clone showed up just once. The gene calls are TRBV6-1 and TRBJ1-2; weak D call: TRBD1 (5 bases). Trimming shortened V by 3 bases and J by 4 bases, and 15 bases separated the two germline ends. This CDR3 is built from 15 residues. Germline V gives CDR1 MNHNS, CDR2 SASEGT. Written as DNA, the CDR3 is TGTGCCAGCAGTGAGCTCGGGACGGCCGTCTATGGCTACACCTTC. This sequence encodes CASSELGTAVYGYTF.

The chain combines TRBV10-2 with TRBJ2-1; D might be TRBD1 or TRBD2, each matching 5 bases. CDR1 and CDR2 (germline): WSHSY, SAAADI. CDR3 length equals 11 residues. Trimming stripped 5 bases from V and 10 bases from J, with 9 bases between. The DNA of the CDR3 is TGCGCCAGCAGTAAGGGGACCGAGCAGTTCTTC. Its translation: CASSKGTEQFF.

This clone appeared once. V and J are TRBV9 and TRBJ2-6; TRBD2 is a possible D gene (5 bases). V was pared by 4 bases and J by 1 base, with 12 bases between. CDR3 length: 16 residues. Germline V gene sequence: CDR1 SGDLS, CDR2 YYNGEE. The CDR3 coding sequence is TGTGCCAGCAGCCTTGACCGGGGTTCTGGGGCCAACGTCCTGACTTTC. Protein sequence: CASSLDRGSGANVLTF.

V gene TRBV2 combines with J gene TRBJ2-1; no clear D gene. The V end was cut by 7 bases, the J end by 2 bases, with 15 bases between. The CDR3 totals 15 residues. Germline CDR1 and CDR2: SNHLY and FYNNEI. The CDR3 sequence: CASTHTAGPYNEQFF. The CDR3 DNA reads as TGTGCCAGCACCCACACGGCCGGTCCCTACAATGAGCAGTTCTTC.

This chain links TRBV5-6 with TRBJ1-1; 7 nucleotides line up with TRBD1. CDR1 SGHDT and CDR2 YYEEEE come from the germline V gene. Unmatched junction bases numbered 4, after V lost 0 bases and J lost 8 bases. The CDR3 covers 13 residues. In nucleotides, the CDR3 is TGTGCCAGCAGCTTGGGCAGGGGGGCAGAAGCTTTCTTT. Amino acid sequence: CASSLGRGAEAFF.

The chain employs TRBV14 and TRBJ2-1; 9 bases align to TRBD2. The V segment lost 4 bases and the J segment 4 bases; nucleotides outside the gene matches: 5. Germline V gives CDR1 SGHDN, CDR2 FVKESK. The CDR3 extends over 15 amino acids. The CDR3 is CASSPRTSVYNEQFF. The CDR3 DNA is TGTGCCAGCAGCCCTAGGACTAGCGTTTACAATGAGCAGTTCTTC.

The V gene is TRBV11-2, the J gene TRBJ2-3; D remains unclear. V shed 3 bases and J shed 1 base, with 11 bases lying between them. Looked up from germline, CDR1 is SGHAT and CDR2 is FQNNGV. This CDR3 spans 15 amino acids. The CDR3 region is CASSFTWARTDTQYF. The CDR3 bases are TGTGCCAGCAGCTTTACCTGGGCCCGCACAGATACGCAGTATTTT.

This chain joins TRBV7-2 and TRBJ1-2; possibly TRBD1 for D (5 bases). This CDR3 is built from 17 residues. V lost 8 bases, J lost 2 bases, and 24 bases lay in between. Germline CDR1 is SGHTA and CDR2 is FQGNSA. This CDR3 reads CASSYKIQWGSNYGYTF. CDR3 bases: TGTGCCAGCTCATATAAAATACAGTGGGGGTCAAACTATGGCTACACCTTC.

The genes are TRBV21-1 and TRBJ2-4; the DNA was not compared with TRBD2, the D call given in the table. TRBV21-1 is assigned pseudogene status. The CDR3 consists of 19 residues. CDR3 region: CASSKAQRPPPVVENIQYF. The CDR3 nucleotides are TGTGCCAGCAGCAAAGCCCAGCGGCCCCCCCCGGTCGTAGAAAACATTCAGTACTTC.

The chain couples TRBV6-1 to TRBJ1-1; D unclear. From germline, CDR1 is MNHNS and CDR2 SASEGT. Between the trimmed V and J ends, which lost 8 bases and 0 bases, there was a span of 16 bases. CDR3 length: 15 amino acids. Written as DNA, the CDR3 is TGTGCCAGCTTCATCTCGAGGTACATGAACACTGAAGCTTTCTTT. It codes for CASFISRYMNTEAFF.

This clone was observed a single time. CDR3 loop: CASSLVISGTSGTYEQYF. The CDR3 DNA reads TGTGCCAGCAGTTTGGTTATCTCCGGGACTAGCGGTACCTACGAGCAGTACTTC. This sequence joins TRBV28 and TRBJ2-7; 11 positions match TRBD2. The CDR3 length is 18 residues. Germline-derived CDR1 and CDR2 are MDHEN and SYDVKM. Germline trimming cut 3 bases from V and 2 bases from J; bases unmatched to any gene: 12. Variable domain in full (rest from reference TRBV28 and TRBJ2-7): DVKVTQSSRYLVKRTGEKVFLECVQDMDHENMFWYRQDPGLGLRLIYFSYDVKMKEKGDIPEGYSVSREKKERFSLILESASTNQTSMYLCASSLVISGTSGTYEQYFGPGTRLTVT.

CDR3 nucleotides: TGCGCCAGCTCTCCAGGTCTAGCGGAGACCTACGAGCAGTACTTC. This codes for CASSPGLAETYEQYF. The V and J genes are TRBV10-2 and TRBJ2-7, with 7 bases lining up with TRBD2. Germline V CDR1 and CDR2: WSHSY, SAAADI. V was pared by 8 bases and J by 2 bases, with 12 bases of the junction left unmatched. The CDR3 runs 15 residues.

The chain carries TRBV30 and TRBJ1-4; no reliable D call. Trimming cost V 2 bases and J 6 bases, with 13 bases left between them. The CDR3 consists of 14 residues. From germline, CDR1 is GTSNPN and CDR2 SVGIG (reference sequence). The CDR3 protein is CAWSRDTNDEKLFF. The CDR3 DNA is TGTGCCTGGAGTCGCGACACAAACGATGAAAAACTGTTTTTT.

This sequence joins TRBV28 and TRBJ2-1, with 8 bases matching TRBD1. V was pared by 3 bases and J by 8 bases, with 9 bases of the junction left unmatched. Looked up from germline, CDR1 is MDHEN and CDR2 is SYDVKM. The CDR3 is 15 residues long. The chain's CDR3 is CASSFGRGPWHEQFF. The CDR3 nucleotides read TGTGCCAGCAGTTTCGGCAGGGGGCCATGGCATGAGCAGTTCTTC.

The V gene is TRBV2, the J gene TRBJ2-7; 7 bases agree with TRBD2. Germline V gene sequence: CDR1 SNHLY, CDR2 FYNNEI. The CDR3 has 14 residues. V dropped 7 bases and J dropped 2; count of bases not matched to a gene: 8. CDR3 loop: CASTYSGTPYEQYF. The CDR3 nucleotides are TGTGCCAGCACCTACAGCGGGACTCCCTACGAGCAGTACTTC. The whole variable domain, remainder taken from reference TRBV2 and TRBJ2-7, is EPEVTQTPSHQVTQMGQEVILRCVPISNHLYFYWYRQILGQKVEFLVSFYNNEISEKSEIFDDQFSVERPDGSNFTLKIRSTKLEDSAMYFCASTYSGTPYEQYFGPGTRLTVT.

This chain links TRBV5-1 with TRBJ2-7; TRBD1 might be the D (7 bases). The CDR3 extends over 14 amino acids. Trimming stripped 0 bases from V and 4 bases from J, with 11 bases between. Germline V lookup: CDR1 SGHRS, CDR2 YFSETQ. DNA of the CDR3: TGCGCCAGCAGCTTGGGCAGGGGGGATTACGAGCAGTACTTC. As protein: CASSLGRGDYEQYF.

The rearrangement uses TRBV18 and TRBJ2-7; D call uncertain. The CDR3 sequence is 14 residues long. CDR1 is KGHSH, CDR2 LQKENI, per germline. V lost 2 bases to trimming and J lost 2 bases, with 10 bases between them. The CDR3 protein is CASSPNINPYEQYF. The DNA for the CDR3 is TGTGCCAGCTCACCAAACATCAATCCCTACGAGCAGTACTTC.